Below, 4 T cell receptor beta chains from the same sample are listed, as sequenced in a study of blood T cell repertoires in COVID-19. Data came from immunoSEQ multiplex PCR; TCRdb stores just in-frame clones and leaves some out. The sample contains some 300,000 clones, approximately 90% of which appear only once. The sample was peripheral blood. These receptor sequences come from a man aged 18 to 30 with active or convalescent COVID-19.

This chain connects TRBV6-5 to TRBJ1-5; TRBD1 aligns across 8 bases. Germline assignment: CDR1 MNHEY and CDR2 SVGAGI. Germline trimming cut 5 bases from V and 1 base from J; bases unmatched to any gene: 4. This CDR3 has 15 amino acids. The CDR3 nucleotides read TGTGCCAGCAGTCCAGGGGGCTTGAGCAATCAGCCCCAGCATTTT. Protein product: CASSPGGLSNQPQHF.

This clone was recorded once. The sample contains more than one DNA sequence encoding this CDR3. The chain joins TRBV12-3 or TRBV12-4 to TRBJ1-2; D call uncertain. This CDR3 region has 13 residues. V was cut by 1 base and J by 1 base, with 4 bases left in between. The DNA for the CDR3 is TGTGCCAGCAGTTTAGACAGTAACTATGGCTACACCTTC. Its translation is CASSLDSNYGYTF.

The chain employs TRBV6-5 and TRBJ1-4, with a possible D match to TRBD1 (6 bases). In germline, CDR1 is MNHEY, CDR2 SVGAGI. The CDR3 has 14 amino acids. The ends were cut back, 6 bases at V and 6 bases at J, with 14 bases in the middle. The CDR3 loop reads CASRDTGWDEKLFF. CDR3 coding DNA: TGTGCCAGCAGAGATACAGGGTGGGATGAAAAACTGTTTTTT.

This clone has only a few counts. The chain combines TRBV6-6 with TRBJ1-2; 7 positions agree with TRBD1. The germline V gene has CDR1 MNHNY and CDR2 SVGAGI (reference sequence). The CDR3 is made up of 13 amino acids. The ends lost 7 bases at V and 6 bases at J; junction bases unmatched: 8. The CDR3 DNA reads as TGTGCCAGCACCGGGGGACAGCAACATGGCTACACCTTC. This encodes CASTGGQQHGYTF.